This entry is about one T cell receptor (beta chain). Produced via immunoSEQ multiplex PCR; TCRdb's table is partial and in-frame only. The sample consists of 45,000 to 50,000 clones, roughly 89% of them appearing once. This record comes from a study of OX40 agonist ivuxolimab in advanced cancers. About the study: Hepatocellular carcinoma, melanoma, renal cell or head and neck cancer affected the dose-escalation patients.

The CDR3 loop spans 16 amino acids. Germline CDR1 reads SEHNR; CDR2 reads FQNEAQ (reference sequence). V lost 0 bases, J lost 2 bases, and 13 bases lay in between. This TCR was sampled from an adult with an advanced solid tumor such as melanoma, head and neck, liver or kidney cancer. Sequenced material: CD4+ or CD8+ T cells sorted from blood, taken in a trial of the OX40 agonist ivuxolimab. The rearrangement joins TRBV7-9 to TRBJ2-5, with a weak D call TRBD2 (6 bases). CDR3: CASSLAARAGQETQYF. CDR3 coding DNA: TGTGCCAGCAGCTTAGCGGCCAGGGCGGGACAAGAGACCCAGTACTTC.